What follows are 16 T cell receptor beta chains derived from one specimen sequenced in a study of cytomegalovirus exposure and HLA in healthy donors (TCRdb year 2017). Library construction relied on the immunoSEQ multiplex PCR assay. A mixture of 60 forward primers for TCR Vbeta segments and 13 reverse primers for TCR Jbeta segments was used in the multiplex PCR. As stored in TCRdb, this immuneACCESS dataset retains in-frame rearrangements with V and J assigned. A fraction of the clones does not appear; measured against another copy, unresolved V genes explain less than half of the discrepancy, and the remainder lacks a known reason. Within this sample are approximately 79,000 clones, with about 78% of them counted one time only. The top ten clones comprise roughly 6% of the sample. The sequenced material came from PBMCs. These receptors were collected from a male donor in good health and CMV-seropositive.

In this sample, this clone turned up a few times. The chain recombines TRBV7-2 with TRBJ2-5, with 7 bases that match TRBD2. The germline CDR1 and CDR2 sequences are SGHTA and FQGNSA. V was clipped by 1 base and J by 2 bases; unmatched bases: 1. CDR3 length equals 14 residues. CDR3 residues: CASSLGGLQETQYF. The CDR3 DNA reads TGTGCCAGCAGCTTAGGGGGACTACAAGAGACCCAGTACTTC.

The chain joins TRBV7-3 to TRBJ2-7; possibly TRBD2 for D (5 bases). The CDR3 spans 14 residues. Trimming stripped 5 bases from V and 4 bases from J, with 15 bases between. The V gene's germline CDR1 is SGHTA and CDR2 FQGTGA. The CDR3 sequence is CASSLQRGAYEQYF. Written as DNA, the CDR3 is TGTGCCAGCAGCCTCCAACGGGGAGCTTACGAGCAGTACTTC.

The V call is TRBV28, the J call TRBJ1-5, with TRBD1 identical over 7 bases. The germline CDR1 and CDR2 sequences are MDHEN and SYDVKM. This CDR3 is 16 amino acids long. J gave up 0 bases and V 2 bases, and 4 bases lay outside the gene matches. CDR3 bases: TGTGCCAGCAGTTTAGGGACAGTCTATAGCAATCAGCCCCAGCATTTT. Translated, it gives CASSLGTVYSNQPQHF. Filled out from reference TRBV28 and TRBJ1-5, the complete variable domain reads DVKVTQSSRYLVKRTGEKVFLECVQDMDHENMFWYRQDPGLGLRLIYFSYDVKMKEKGDIPEGYSVSREKKERFSLILESASTNQTSMYLCASSLGTVYSNQPQHFGDGTRLSIL.

The chain has TRBV18 and TRBJ1-6, with D unclear. Trimming pared 3 bases from V and 7 bases from J, leaving 4 bases between. Germline CDR1 KGHSH, CDR2 LQKENI. CDR3 size: 12 residues. The CDR3 DNA follows: TGTGCCAGCTCACCCGGGAATTCACCCCTCCACTTT. Translation: CASSPGNSPLHF.

This chain uses TRBV5-5 with TRBJ2-7, with TRBD2 matching over 10 bases. V lost 3 bases to trimming and J lost 2 bases; unmatched junction nucleotides: 8. Germline lookup yields CDR1 SGHKS and CDR2 YYEKEE (reference sequence). This CDR3 region has 16 residues. CDR3 sequence (DNA): TGTGCCAGCAGCTCCACCGGGACTAGCGTGGCCTACGAGCAGTACTTC. This codes for CASSSTGTSVAYEQYF.

The chain uses TRBV19 and TRBJ1-2, with D unclear. The V and J ends lost 4 bases and 6 bases respectively, with 12 bases between them. This CDR3 contains 13 residues. CDR1 LNHDA and CDR2 SQIVND come from the germline V gene (reference sequence). The CDR3 protein is CASSTLPPDGYTF. DNA for the CDR3: TGTGCCAGTAGTACACTCCCCCCGGATGGCTACACCTTC.

The chain couples TRBV27 to TRBJ2-7, with 8 bases matching TRBD1. CDR1 is MNHEY and CDR2 is SMNVEV in the germline V gene (reference sequence). The CDR3 length is 16 residues. The J segment lost 2 bases and the V segment lost 5 bases, leaving 11 bases of the junction unmatched. The CDR3 here is CASSPRDRGRTYEQYF. CDR3 coding DNA: TGTGCCAGCAGTCCACGAGACAGGGGCCGGACCTACGAGCAGTACTTC.

The chain carries TRBV7-9 and TRBJ1-5; D is undetermined. The germline V gene encodes CDR1 SEHNR and CDR2 FQNEAQ (reference sequence). This CDR3 comprises 12 residues. The V gene lost 5 bases and the J gene lost 3 bases, with 5 bases spanning the gap. CDR3 nucleotide sequence: TGTGCCAGCAGCAACTACAATCAGCCCCAGCATTTT. Residues: CASSNYNQPQHF.

This clone was counted between two and nine times. V is TRBV19 and J is TRBJ2-3, with a tentative D call TRBD2 (6 bases). Germline V CDR1 and CDR2: LNHDA, SQIVND (reference sequence). The V and J ends lost 8 bases and 1 base respectively, with 25 bases between them. The CDR3 runs to 18 residues. CDR3 in amino acids: CASQLRGTFDGGTDTQYF. CDR3 nucleotides: TGTGCCAGTCAGCTAAGAGGGACTTTCGATGGAGGCACAGATACGCAGTATTTT.

This chain joins TRBV7-8 and TRBJ2-3; 11 bases match TRBD2. V shed 3 bases and J 5 bases; nucleotides not matched to a gene: 7. Germline loops: CDR1 SGHVS, CDR2 FQNEAQ. This CDR3 has 16 residues. The CDR3 sequence: CASSFSSGGAGDTQYF. The CDR3 nucleotides are TGTGCCAGCAGCTTTAGTAGCGGGGGGGCAGGAGATACGCAGTATTTT.

This chain links TRBV28 with TRBJ1-1; D gene uncertain. Trimming stripped 1 base from V and 1 base from J, with 4 bases between. Germline assignment: CDR1 MDHEN and CDR2 SYDVKM. CDR3 length: 13 amino acids. The CDR3 reads CASSLLQNTEAFF. The CDR3 DNA reads TGTGCCAGCAGTTTATTACAGAACACTGAAGCTTTCTTT.

The CDR3, as DNA: TGTGCCAGCAGCAAGGGGGGGTGGCAGTACTTC. Encoded protein: CASSKGGWQYF. V is TRBV9 and J is TRBJ2-7; tentatively, D is TRBD2 (7 bases). The CDR3 contains 11 residues. The V and J ends lost 4 bases and 9 bases respectively, with 11 bases between them. CDR1 and CDR2 (germline): SGDLS, YYNGEE.

The V and J genes are TRBV7-6 and TRBJ2-3, with 8 bases identical to TRBD1. This CDR3 spans 13 amino acids. The germline V gene encodes CDR1 SGHVS and CDR2 FNYEAQ. After removal of 3 bases from V and 6 bases from J, the junction contained 2 bases not matched to a gene. CDR3 DNA sequence: TGTGCCAGCAGCTTGAACAGGGGGGATACGCAGTATTTT. It translates to CASSLNRGDTQYF.

The chain joins TRBV6-5 to TRBJ2-5; 12 positions match TRBD2. The CDR3 length is 16 residues. Per germline, CDR1 MNHEY and CDR2 SVGAGI. V lost 0 bases, J lost 5 bases, and 4 bases stayed unmatched. The CDR3 region has the DNA TGTGCCAGCAGTTACTCCGACACTAGCGGGGGGGAGACCCAGTACTTC. This translates into CASSYSDTSGGETQYF.

This clone was seen a handful of times. This sequence joins TRBV13 and TRBJ2-5; TRBD2 matches at 13 bases. Trimming at V came to 5 bases and at J to 5 bases, leaving 11 bases not matched to a gene. This CDR3 is built from 17 residues. Germline V gives CDR1 PRHDT, CDR2 FYEKMQ (reference sequence). The CDR3 coding sequence is TGTGCCAGCAGCCCAGGACTAGCGGGAGTCTGGGAGGAGACCCAGTACTTC. Translating it yields CASSPGLAGVWEETQYF.

The chain combines TRBV10-3 with TRBJ2-3; D perhaps matches TRBD2 (6 bases). The CDR3 length is 17 residues. Deletions cut 0 bases from V and 1 base from J, with 14 bases between. CDR1 ENHRY and CDR2 SYGVKD come from the germline V gene. The CDR3 nucleotides read TGTGCCATCAGTGAGTCAAGGAGGGCGGTAGGCACAGATACGCAGTATTTT. It encodes CAISESRRAVGTDTQYF.